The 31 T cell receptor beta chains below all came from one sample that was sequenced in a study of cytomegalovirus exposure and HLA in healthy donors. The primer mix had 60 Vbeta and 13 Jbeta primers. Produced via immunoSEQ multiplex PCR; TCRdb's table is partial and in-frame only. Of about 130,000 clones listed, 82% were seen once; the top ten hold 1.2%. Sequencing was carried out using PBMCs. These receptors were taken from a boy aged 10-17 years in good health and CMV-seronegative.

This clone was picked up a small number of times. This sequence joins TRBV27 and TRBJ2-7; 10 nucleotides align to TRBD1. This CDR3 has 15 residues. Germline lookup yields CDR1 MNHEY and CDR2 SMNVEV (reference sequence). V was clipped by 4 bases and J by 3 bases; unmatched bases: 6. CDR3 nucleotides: TGTGCCAGCAGTTCTCCGGGACAGGGGTACTACGAGCAGTACTTC. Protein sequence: CASSSPGQGYYEQYF.

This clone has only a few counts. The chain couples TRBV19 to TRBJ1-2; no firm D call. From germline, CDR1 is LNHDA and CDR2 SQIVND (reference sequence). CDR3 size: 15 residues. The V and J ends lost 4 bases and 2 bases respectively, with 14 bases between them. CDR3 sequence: CASSTPRGGNYGYTF. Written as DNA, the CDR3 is TGTGCCAGTAGTACCCCGAGAGGAGGGAACTATGGCTACACCTTC.

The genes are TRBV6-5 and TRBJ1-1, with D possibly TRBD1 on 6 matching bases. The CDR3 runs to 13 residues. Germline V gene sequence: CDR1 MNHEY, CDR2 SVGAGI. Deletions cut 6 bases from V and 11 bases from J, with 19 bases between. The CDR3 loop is CASSPRQGIYAFF. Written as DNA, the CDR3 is TGTGCCAGCAGCCCGAGGCAGGGGATATACGCTTTCTTT.

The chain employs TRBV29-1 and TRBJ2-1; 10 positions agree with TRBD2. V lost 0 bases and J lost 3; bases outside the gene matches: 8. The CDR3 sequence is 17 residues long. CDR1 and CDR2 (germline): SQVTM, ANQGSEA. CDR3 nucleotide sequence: TGCAGCGTTGAAGAGGGGGAAACTAGCGGGATCTACAATGAGCAGTTCTTC. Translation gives CSVEEGETSGIYNEQFF.

The CDR3 loop is CASKDRSNEQFF. For the CDR3, the DNA is TGTGCCAGCAAGGACAGATCCAATGAGCAGTTCTTC. This chain connects TRBV2 to TRBJ2-1; D might be TRBD1 (6 bases). Germline loops: CDR1 SNHLY, CDR2 FYNNEI. The CDR3 runs to 12 residues. The V gene lost 7 bases and the J gene lost 6 bases, with 10 bases spanning the gap. Together with reference TRBV2 and TRBJ2-1, the CDR3 gives the full variable domain: EPEVTQTPSHQVTQMGQEVILRCVPISNHLYFYWYRQILGQKVEFLVSFYNNEISEKSEIFDDQFSVERPDGSNFTLKIRSTKLEDSAMYFCASKDRSNEQFFGPGTRLTVL.

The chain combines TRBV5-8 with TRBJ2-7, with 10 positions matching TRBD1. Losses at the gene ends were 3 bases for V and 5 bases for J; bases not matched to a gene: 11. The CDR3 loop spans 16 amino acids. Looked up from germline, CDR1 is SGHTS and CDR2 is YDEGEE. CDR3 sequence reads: CASSSLRGQGIHEQYF. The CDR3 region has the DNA TGTGCCAGCAGCTCCCTCCGGGGACAGGGGATCCACGAGCAGTACTTC.

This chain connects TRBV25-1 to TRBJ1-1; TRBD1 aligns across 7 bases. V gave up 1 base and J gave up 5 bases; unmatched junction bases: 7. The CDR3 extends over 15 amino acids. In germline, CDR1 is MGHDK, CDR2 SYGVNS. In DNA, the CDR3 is TGTGCCAGCAGTGAATTTAGAGGGGGCATAACTGAAGCTTTCTTT. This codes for CASSEFRGGITEAFF.

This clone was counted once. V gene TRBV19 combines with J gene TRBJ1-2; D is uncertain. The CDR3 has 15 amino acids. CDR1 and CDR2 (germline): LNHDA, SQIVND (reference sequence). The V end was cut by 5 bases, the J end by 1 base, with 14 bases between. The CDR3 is CASSAPGSDNYGYTF. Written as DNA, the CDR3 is TGTGCCAGTAGTGCCCCCGGCAGCGATAACTATGGCTACACCTTC.

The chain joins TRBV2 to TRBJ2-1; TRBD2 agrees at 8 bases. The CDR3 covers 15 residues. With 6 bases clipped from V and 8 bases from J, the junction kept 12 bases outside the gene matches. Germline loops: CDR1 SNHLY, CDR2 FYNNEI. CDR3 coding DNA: TGTGCCAGCAGCGGGGGGGCCCCCGGGAGAGATGAGCAGTTCTTC. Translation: CASSGGAPGRDEQFF.

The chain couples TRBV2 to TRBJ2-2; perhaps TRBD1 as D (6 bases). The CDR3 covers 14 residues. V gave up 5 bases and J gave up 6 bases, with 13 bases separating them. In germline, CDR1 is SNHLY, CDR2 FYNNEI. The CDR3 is CASSRTDKSGELFF. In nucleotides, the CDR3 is TGTGCCAGCAGTCGGACAGATAAATCCGGGGAGCTGTTTTTT.

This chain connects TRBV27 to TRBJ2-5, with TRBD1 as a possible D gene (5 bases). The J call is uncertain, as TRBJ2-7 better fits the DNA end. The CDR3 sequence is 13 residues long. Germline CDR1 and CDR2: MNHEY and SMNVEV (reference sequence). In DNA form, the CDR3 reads TGTGCCAGCAGTAAGCAGGGCTCCTACGAGCAGTACTTC. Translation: CASSKQGSYEQYF.

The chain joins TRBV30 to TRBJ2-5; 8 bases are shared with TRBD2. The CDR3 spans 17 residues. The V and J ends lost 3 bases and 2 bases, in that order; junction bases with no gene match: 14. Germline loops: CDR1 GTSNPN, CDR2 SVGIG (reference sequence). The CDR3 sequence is CAWSPPNWREVQETQYF. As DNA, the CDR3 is TGTGCCTGGAGCCCCCCTAATTGGCGGGAGGTACAAGAGACCCAGTACTTC.

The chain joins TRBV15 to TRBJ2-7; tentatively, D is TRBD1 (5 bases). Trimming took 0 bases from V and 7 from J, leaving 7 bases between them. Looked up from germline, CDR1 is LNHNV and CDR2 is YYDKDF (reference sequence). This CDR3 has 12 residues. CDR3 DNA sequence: TGTGCCACCAGCAGAGATTCAGGGGAGCAGTACTTC. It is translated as CATSRDSGEQYF.

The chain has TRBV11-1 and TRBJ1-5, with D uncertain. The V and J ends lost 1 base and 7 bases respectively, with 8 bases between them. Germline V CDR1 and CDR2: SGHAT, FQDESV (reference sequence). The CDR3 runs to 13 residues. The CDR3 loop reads CASSLGHKQPQHF. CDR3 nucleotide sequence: TGTGCCAGCAGCTTAGGGCATAAGCAGCCCCAGCATTTT.

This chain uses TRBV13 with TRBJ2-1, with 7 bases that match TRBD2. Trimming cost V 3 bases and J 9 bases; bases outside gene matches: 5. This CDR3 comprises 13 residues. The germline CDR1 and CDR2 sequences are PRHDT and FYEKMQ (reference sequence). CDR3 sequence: CASSFGGSGEQFF. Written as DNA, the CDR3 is TGTGCCAGCAGCTTCGGCGGGAGTGGTGAGCAGTTCTTC.

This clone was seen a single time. The CDR3 DNA reads TGCGCCAGCAGCTTCCAGGACTTTTACTCTGGGGCCAACGTCCTGACTTTC. It codes for CASSFQDFYSGANVLTF. This rearrangement joins TRBV5-1 to TRBJ2-6, with D perhaps matching TRBD2 (5 bases). In germline, CDR1 is SGHRS, CDR2 YFSETQ. V lost 2 bases, J lost 0 bases, and 12 bases lay in between. This CDR3 is built from 17 residues.

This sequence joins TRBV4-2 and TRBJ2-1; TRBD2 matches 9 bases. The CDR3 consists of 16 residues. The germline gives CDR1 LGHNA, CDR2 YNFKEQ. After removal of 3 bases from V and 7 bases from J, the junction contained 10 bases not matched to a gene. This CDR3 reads CASSHYIAGVGNEQFF. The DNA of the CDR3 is TGTGCCAGCAGCCATTATATAGCGGGAGTAGGGAATGAGCAGTTCTTC.

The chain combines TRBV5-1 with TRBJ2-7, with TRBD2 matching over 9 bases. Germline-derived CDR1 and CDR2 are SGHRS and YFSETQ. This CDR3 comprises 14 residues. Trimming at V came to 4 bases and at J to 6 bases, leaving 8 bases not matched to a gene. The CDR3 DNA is TGCGCCAGCAGCCCATTAGCGGGAGTGTCCGAGCAGTACTTC. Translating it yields CASSPLAGVSEQYF.

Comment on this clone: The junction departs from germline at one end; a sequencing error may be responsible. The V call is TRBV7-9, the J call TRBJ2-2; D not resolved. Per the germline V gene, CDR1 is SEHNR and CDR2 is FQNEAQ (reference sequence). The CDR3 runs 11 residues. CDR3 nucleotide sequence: TGTTCCAGCAGCTCTGCCGGGGAGCTGTTTTTT. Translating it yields CSSSSAGELFF. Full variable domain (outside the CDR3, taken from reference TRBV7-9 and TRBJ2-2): DTGVSQNPRHKITKRGQNVTFRCDPISEHNRLYWYRQTLGQGPEFLTYFQNEAQLEKSRLLSDRFSAERPKGSFSTLEIQRTEQGDSAMYLCSSSSAGELFFGEGSRLTVL.

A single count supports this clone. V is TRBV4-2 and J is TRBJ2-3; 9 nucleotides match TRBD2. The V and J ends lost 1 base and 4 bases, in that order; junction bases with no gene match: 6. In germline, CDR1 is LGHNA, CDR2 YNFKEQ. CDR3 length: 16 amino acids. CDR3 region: CASSQAETSGSDTQYF. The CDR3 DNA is TGTGCCAGCAGCCAAGCGGAGACTAGCGGTTCAGATACGCAGTATTTT.

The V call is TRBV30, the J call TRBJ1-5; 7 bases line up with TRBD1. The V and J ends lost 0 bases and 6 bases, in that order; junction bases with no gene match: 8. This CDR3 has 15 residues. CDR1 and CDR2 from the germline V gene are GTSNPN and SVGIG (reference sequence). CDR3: CAWSVGAGGLQPQHF. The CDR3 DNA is TGTGCCTGGAGTGTAGGGGCAGGGGGTCTTCAGCCCCAGCATTTT.

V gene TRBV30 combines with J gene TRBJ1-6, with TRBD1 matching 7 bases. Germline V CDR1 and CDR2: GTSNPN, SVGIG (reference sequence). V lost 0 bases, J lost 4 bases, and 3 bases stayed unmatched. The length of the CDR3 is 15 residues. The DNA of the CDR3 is TGTGCCTGGAGTGTGGGACAGACGTATAATTCACCCCTCCACTTT. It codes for CAWSVGQTYNSPLHF.

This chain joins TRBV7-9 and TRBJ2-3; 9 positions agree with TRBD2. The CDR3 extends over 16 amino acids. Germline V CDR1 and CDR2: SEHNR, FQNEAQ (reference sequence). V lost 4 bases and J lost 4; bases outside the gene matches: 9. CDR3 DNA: TGTGCCAGCAGCTCAGGGACTAGCTCATTTGCAGATACGCAGTATTTT. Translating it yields CASSSGTSSFADTQYF.

The CDR3, as DNA: TGTGCCAGCACCGTAGCGGGAGAGTGGAACATTCAGTACTTC. This sequence encodes CASTVAGEWNIQYF. The V gene is TRBV5-6, the J gene TRBJ2-4; TRBD2 aligns across 9 bases. The CDR3 extends over 14 amino acids. From germline, CDR1 is SGHDT and CDR2 YYEEEE. Trimming took 6 bases from V and 7 from J; bases not matched to a gene: 8.

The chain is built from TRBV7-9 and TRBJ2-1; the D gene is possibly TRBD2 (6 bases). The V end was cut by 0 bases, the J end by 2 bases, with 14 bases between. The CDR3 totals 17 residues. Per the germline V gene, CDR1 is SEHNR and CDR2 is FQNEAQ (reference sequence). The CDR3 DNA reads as TGTGCCAGCAGCTTAGCGCTGCTAGCGCACGCCTACAATGAGCAGTTCTTC. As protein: CASSLALLAHAYNEQFF. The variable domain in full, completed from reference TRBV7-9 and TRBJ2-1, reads DTGVSQNPRHKITKRGQNVTFRCDPISEHNRLYWYRQTLGQGPEFLTYFQNEAQLEKSRLLSDRFSAERPKGSFSTLEIQRTEQGDSAMYLCASSLALLAHAYNEQFFGPGTRLTVL.

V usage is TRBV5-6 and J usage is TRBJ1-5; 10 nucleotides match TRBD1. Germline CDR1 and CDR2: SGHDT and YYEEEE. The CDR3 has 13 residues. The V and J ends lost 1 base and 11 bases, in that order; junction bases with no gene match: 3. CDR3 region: CASSLRDRGTQHF. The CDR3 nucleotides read TGTGCCAGCAGCTTGAGGGACAGGGGCACCCAGCATTTT. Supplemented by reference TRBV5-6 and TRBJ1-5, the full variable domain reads DAGVTQSPTHLIKTRGQQVTLRCSPKSGHDTVSWYQQALGQGPQFIFQYYEEEERQRGNFPDRFSGHQFPNYSSELNVNALLLGDSALYLCASSLRDRGTQHFGDGTRLSIL.

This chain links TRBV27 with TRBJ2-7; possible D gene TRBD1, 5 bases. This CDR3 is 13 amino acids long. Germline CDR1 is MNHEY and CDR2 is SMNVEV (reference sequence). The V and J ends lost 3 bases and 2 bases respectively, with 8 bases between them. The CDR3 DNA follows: TGTGCCAGCAGTTTCACAGGACCCTACGAGCAGTACTTC. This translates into CASSFTGPYEQYF.

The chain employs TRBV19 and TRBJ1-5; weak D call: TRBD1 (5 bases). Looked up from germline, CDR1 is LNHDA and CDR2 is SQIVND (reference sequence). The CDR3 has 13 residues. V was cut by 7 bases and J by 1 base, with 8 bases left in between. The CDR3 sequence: CASTKGSNQPQHF. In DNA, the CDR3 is TGTGCCAGTACTAAGGGGAGCAATCAGCCCCAGCATTTT.

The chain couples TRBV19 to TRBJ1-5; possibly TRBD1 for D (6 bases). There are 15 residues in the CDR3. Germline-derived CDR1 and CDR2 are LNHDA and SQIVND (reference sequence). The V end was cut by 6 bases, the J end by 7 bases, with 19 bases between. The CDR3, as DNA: TGTGCCAGTAGCGAAGTCAGGGGAATAAGCCAGCCCCAGCATTTT. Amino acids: CASSEVRGISQPQHF.

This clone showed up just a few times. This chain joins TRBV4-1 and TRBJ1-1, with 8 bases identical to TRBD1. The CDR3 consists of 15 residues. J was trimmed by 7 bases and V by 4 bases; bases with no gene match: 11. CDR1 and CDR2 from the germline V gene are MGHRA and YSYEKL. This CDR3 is CASSPADRGSGEAFF. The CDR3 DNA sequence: TGCGCCAGCAGCCCAGCTGACAGGGGAAGCGGTGAAGCTTTCTTT.

Here the CDR3 DNA reads TGCAGCGTTGAACAGGGAGGGTCCTACGAGCAGTACTTC. Amino acids: CSVEQGGSYEQYF. The chain carries TRBV29-1 and TRBJ2-7; TRBD2 agrees at 7 bases. Trimming at V came to 2 bases and at J to 1 base, leaving 2 bases not matched to a gene. The germline CDR1 and CDR2 sequences are SQVTM and ANQGSEA. The CDR3 sequence is 13 residues long.